The 23 T cell receptor beta chains presented below share a single source sample, sequenced in a study of CD8 T cells in ankylosing spondylitis. Study-wide results and limits: Blood from ankylosing spondylitis patients appeared to carry a characteristic roughly 8-variant TCR beta motif.

Using its own MiXCR run on the 5' RACE reads, TCRdb lists one record per CDR3 protein. The profile shows about 460,000 distinct CDR3 sequences, about 5.4% of them singletons. Their specific antigens are unknown. Sequencing used blood, either unsorted or a sorted T cell fraction (not recorded which). These receptors were taken from a male donor with ankylosing spondylitis.

This clonotype was recorded many times. This chain uses TRBV11-2 with TRBJ1-5; TRBD1 is a possible D gene (5 bases). CDR3 length: 13 residues. Per the germline V gene, CDR1 is SGHAT and CDR2 is FQNNGV. V dropped 3 bases and J dropped 9 bases, with 12 bases sitting between them. CDR3 protein: CASSFAPGRPQHF. The CDR3 DNA reads TGTGCCAGCAGCTTTGCGCCGGGGCGGCCCCAGCATTTT.

Ten or more counts support this clonotype. V usage is TRBV20-1 and J usage is TRBJ2-7, with 7 nucleotides matching TRBD1. With 6 bases clipped from V and 2 bases from J, the junction kept 7 bases outside the gene matches. In germline, CDR1 is DFQATT, CDR2 SNEGSKA (reference sequence). This CDR3 has 13 residues. Here the CDR3 reads CSAASRGTYEQYF. The DNA for the CDR3 is TGCAGTGCCGCAAGCAGGGGGACCTACGAGCAGTACTTC.

The CDR3 nucleotides are TGCGCCAGCAGCTTAGACACCGCCCCCTACAATGAGCAGTTCTTC. Amino acid sequence: CASSLDTAPYNEQFF. The V call is TRBV5-1, the J call TRBJ2-1; D gene ambiguous. The CDR3 loop spans 15 amino acids. Trimming shortened V by 2 bases and J by 2 bases, and 11 bases separated the two germline ends. The germline CDR1 and CDR2 sequences are SGHRS and YFSETQ.

This clonotype was recorded at least ten times. V usage is TRBV25-1 and J usage is TRBJ2-7; the D gene is possibly TRBD2 (6 bases). V was pared by 6 bases and J by 4 bases, with 25 bases between. The CDR3 consists of 17 residues. Germline V CDR1 and CDR2: MGHDK, SYGVNS. CDR3 coding DNA: TGTGCCAGCAGCCACCTAGGGCGGGGCCACGCGGGGTACGAGCAGTACTTC. This sequence encodes CASSHLGRGHAGYEQYF.

This clonotype appeared many times. The chain has TRBV5-1 and TRBJ1-4; perhaps TRBD1 as D (5 bases). V lost 4 bases and J 8 bases, leaving 15 bases between the germline ends. Germline V gives CDR1 SGHRS, CDR2 YFSETQ. The CDR3 is 14 amino acids. In nucleotides, the CDR3 is TGCGCCAGCAGCGGCGGGACTTTCGGGGAAAAACTGTTTTTT. It encodes CASSGGTFGEKLFF.

The V call is TRBV11-2, the J call TRBJ2-3; 7 nucleotides align to TRBD1. Germline lookup yields CDR1 SGHAT and CDR2 FQNNGV. The CDR3 is 18 amino acids. V gave up 4 bases and J gave up 2 bases; unmatched junction bases: 15. The CDR3 is CASSSGTEAFFYTDTQYF. CDR3 bases: TGTGCCAGCAGCTCCGGGACAGAGGCCTTCTTCTACACAGATACGCAGTATTTT.

With regard to this clonotype: A read error may explain this, as a much larger clone is one base away. In nucleotides, the CDR3 is TGTGCCAGCAGCTTAGTAGCGGAATACGAGCAGTGCTTC. Its protein is CASSLVAEYEQCF. The J gene is TRBJ2-7, the V gene TRBV7-2, with a tentative D call TRBD2 (6 bases). The CDR3 extends over 13 amino acids. Germline-derived CDR1 and CDR2 are SGHTA and FQGNSA.

Notes on this clonotype: The junction differs from germline at one of its ends, possibly a read error. The chain links TRBV4-3 to TRBJ2-1; 9 nucleotides agree with TRBD2. This CDR3 is 15 amino acids long. The germline gives CDR1 LGHNA, CDR2 YSLEER. The CDR3 loop reads CTSSQLSGSRNEQFF. CDR3 bases: TGCACCAGCAGCCAACTTAGCGGGAGTCGGAATGAACAGTTCTTC.

Ten or more counts support this clonotype. The V call is TRBV20-1, the J call TRBJ1-1; TRBD1 might be the D (5 bases). V gave up 3 bases and J gave up 9 bases, with 20 bases separating them. The CDR3 has 14 amino acids. Germline V lookup: CDR1 DFQATT, CDR2 SNEGSKA (reference sequence). The CDR3 region has the DNA TGCAGTGCTAGTGAGGGGACGGGTGGACTAAAAGCTTTCTTT. Its translation: CSASEGTGGLKAFF.

There are many counts of this clonotype. The chain recombines TRBV7-2 with TRBJ2-7, with D possibly matching TRBD1 (7 bases). Between the trimmed V and J ends, which lost 8 bases and 3 bases, there was a span of 14 bases. Looked up from germline, CDR1 is SGHTA and CDR2 is FQGNSA. This CDR3 has 13 residues. CDR3 sequence: CASGLRDSYEQYF. The CDR3 DNA reads as TGTGCCAGCGGACTGCGGGACAGCTACGAGCAGTACTTC.

In its sample, this clonotype was seen many times. The J gene is TRBJ1-2, the V gene TRBV20-1, with 7 bases aligning to TRBD1. The germline V gene has CDR1 DFQATT and CDR2 SNEGSKA (reference sequence). The CDR3 has 12 amino acids. The CDR3 protein is CRAVSGGRGYTF. DNA for the CDR3: TGCAGGGCGGTATCAGGGGGTAGAGGCTACACCTTC.

This clonotype has a count of ten or more. The chain combines TRBV5-1 with TRBJ2-3, with no clear D. CDR1 is SGHRS and CDR2 is YFSETQ in the germline V gene. With 4 bases removed from V and 1 base from J, the gap between germline ends came to 4 bases. The CDR3 totals 12 residues. The CDR3 DNA reads as TGCGCCAGCAGCAACCGCACAGATACGCAGTATTTT. Translation: CASSNRTDTQYF.

The genes are TRBV11-2 and TRBJ1-2; D unresolved. Trimming left V 3 bases short and J 8 bases short, with 16 bases between. The CDR3 consists of 14 residues. CDR1 and CDR2 (germline): SGHAT, FQNNGV. The CDR3 DNA reads TGTGCCAGCAGCTTCCCGAGAGTATGGAGGGGCTACACCTTC. It codes for CASSFPRVWRGYTF. The variable domain in full, with the rest retrieved from reference TRBV11-2 and TRBJ1-2, is EAGVAQSPRYKIIEKRQSVAFWCNPISGHATLYWYQQILGQGPKLLIQFQNNGVVDDSQLPKDRFSAERLKGVDSTLKIQPAKLEDSAVYLCASSFPRVWRGYTFGSGTRLTVV.

Note on this clonotype: A much bigger clone sits one base away, suggesting this may be a read error. Written as DNA, the CDR3 is TGTGCCAGCAGCACCCGGGACAGGGCCATGAACACTGAAGCTTTCTTT. This gives the protein CASSTRDRAMNTEAFF. The J gene is TRBJ1-1, the V gene TRBV4-2, with 9 bases fitting TRBD1. CDR1 and CDR2 from the germline V gene are LGHNA and YNFKEQ. This CDR3 has 16 residues. Trimming at V came to 5 bases and at J to 0 bases, leaving 7 bases not matched to a gene.

In its sample, this clonotype was seen many times. V and J are TRBV18 and TRBJ1-2, with D unclear. The length of the CDR3 is 16 residues. Trimming shortened V by 4 bases and J by 3 bases, and 18 bases separated the two germline ends. In germline, CDR1 is KGHSH, CDR2 LQKENI. The CDR3 region is CASSRSVTIGDYGYTF. In nucleotides, the CDR3 is TGTGCCAGCTCACGTTCAGTGACGATCGGGGACTATGGCTACACCTTC.

This clonotype has at least ten counts. The chain links TRBV2 to TRBJ2-2, with 11 bases identical to TRBD2. The ends lost 1 base at V and 6 bases at J; junction bases unmatched: 22. The CDR3 extends over 22 amino acids. CDR1 is SNHLY, CDR2 FYNNEI, per germline. CDR3 nucleotide sequence: TGTGCCAGCAGTGAAGGTCTCCGAACTAGCGGGAGAATTGTAGGACCGTCCGGGGAGCTGTTTTTT. Amino acid sequence: CASSEGLRTSGRIVGPSGELFF.

This clonotype was seen at least ten times. The chain has TRBV7-2 and TRBJ1-5; 8 bases are a match to TRBD1. With 1 base clipped from V and 0 bases from J, the junction kept 5 bases outside the gene matches. The CDR3 has 17 amino acids. The germline V gene has CDR1 SGHTA and CDR2 FQGNSA. In DNA form, the CDR3 reads TGTGCCAGCAGCTTAGGACAGGGGCTGTATAGCAATCAGCCCCAGCATTTT. Its translation is CASSLGQGLYSNQPQHF. Combining the CDR3 with reference TRBV7-2 and TRBJ1-5 gives the whole variable domain GAGVSQSPSNKVTEKGKDVELRCDPISGHTALYWYRQSLGQGLEFLIYFQGNSAPDKSGLPSDRFSAERTGGSVSTLTIQRTQQEDSAVYLCASSLGQGLYSNQPQHFGDGTRLSIL.

This clonotype was seen repeatedly, ten times or more. The chain's CDR3 is CAISETPGELFF. The DNA of the CDR3 is TGTGCCATCAGTGAAACCCCCGGGGAGCTGTTTTTT. The chain carries TRBV10-3 and TRBJ2-2; D ambiguous. From germline, CDR1 is ENHRY and CDR2 SYGVKD. There are 12 residues in the CDR3. Trimming took 3 bases from V and 6 from J, leaving 5 bases between them.

This clonotype was picked up many times. The chain recombines TRBV7-4 with TRBJ1-4, with D tentatively TRBD1 (5 bases). Germline loops: CDR1 SGHVT, CDR2 SQSDAQ. Trimming pared 5 bases from V and 0 bases from J, leaving 10 bases between. The CDR3 covers 15 residues. Here the CDR3 reads CASSDVGATNEKLFF. The CDR3 bases are TGTGCCAGCAGCGACGTGGGGGCAACTAATGAAAAACTGTTTTTT.

The table lists this clonotype with a few counts. This sequence joins TRBV3-1 and TRBJ2-6; D remains unclear. Per germline, CDR1 LGHDT and CDR2 YNNKEL (reference sequence). V lost 2 bases and J 0 bases, leaving 11 bases between the germline ends. The CDR3 sequence is 17 residues long. The CDR3 is CASSQTLSSSGANVLTF. CDR3 bases: TGTGCCAGCAGCCAAACTTTGTCAAGCTCTGGGGCCAACGTCCTGACTTTC. Full variable domain (missing parts from reference TRBV3-1 and TRBJ2-6): DTAVSQTPKYLVTQMGNDKSIKCEQNLGHDTMYWYKQDSKKFLKIMFSYNNKELIINETVPNRFSPKSPDKAHLNLHINSLELGDSAVYFCASSQTLSSSGANVLTFGAGSRLTVL.

This clonotype appeared a few times. The chain carries TRBV4-2 and TRBJ2-1; 8 bases agree with TRBD2. This CDR3 spans 17 amino acids. Germline trimming cut 4 bases from V and 1 base from J; bases unmatched to any gene: 9. The germline V gene has CDR1 LGHNA and CDR2 YNFKEQ. The CDR3 region is CASSPTRQRGSYNEQFF. In DNA form, the CDR3 reads TGTGCCAGCAGCCCCACCCGACAGCGGGGGTCCTACAATGAGCAGTTCTTC.

This clonotype was counted many times. The rearrangement links TRBV24-1 to TRBJ2-3, with D possibly called TRBD1 or TRBD2 (5 bases each). The CDR3 covers 14 residues. Germline CDR1 and CDR2: KGHDR and SFDVKD. V was cut by 1 base and J by 5 bases, with 9 bases left in between. The CDR3 is CATSDFFGGDTQYF. The CDR3 bases are TGTGCCACCAGTGATTTTTTTGGGGGAGATACGCAGTATTTT.

In this sample, this clonotype turned up many times. This rearrangement joins TRBV4-3 to TRBJ2-7; 7 nucleotides align to TRBD2. Germline V gene data show CDR1 as LGHNA and CDR2 as YSLEER. The CDR3 extends over 15 amino acids. The trim removed 0 bases at V and 2 bases at J, leaving 4 bases unmatched. In DNA form, the CDR3 reads TGCGCCAGCAGCCAAGATGGGGGGGAACCCTACGAGCAGTACTTC. Its protein is CASSQDGGEPYEQYF.